The rows below give T cell receptor beta chains drawn from one sample of a study of T cells after yellow fever vaccination. TCRdb re-called the 5' RACE reads through MiXCR, storing one row per CDR3 protein. This repertoire shows about 430,000 distinct CDR3 sequences, roughly a sixth found once; its top ten account for 18%. Sequenced material: PBMCs, taken before the yellow fever booster vaccination. These receptor sequences come from a man aged 18 to 35 who received the YFV17D yellow fever vaccine. Each CDR3 is given with its conserved first and last residue. D genes are given only for firm matches. Clone size, where shown, is once, few, many, or a class for clones that have expanded.

clone size	D gene	CDR3 length	V gene	J gene	CDR3 protein	CDR3 DNA
few	TRBD1	15	TRBV2	TRBJ1-4	CASRVTGQHNEKLFF	TGTGCCAGCCGGGTCACGGGACAGCATAATGAAAAACTGTTTTTT
-	-	14	TRBV12-3/TRBV12-4	TRBJ1-5	CASSPRQSNQPQHF	TGTGCCAGCAGCCCCCGACAGAGCAATCAGCCCCAGCATTTT
few	-	16	TRBV7-2	TRBJ1-2	CASSLTWEAGSYGYTF	TGTGCCAGCAGCTTAACATGGGAGGCAGGGAGCTATGGCTACACCTTC
-	-	12	TRBV18	TRBJ1-1	CASSPDRSEAFF	TGTGCCAGCTCACCGGACCGGTCTGAAGCTTTCTTT
many	-	16	TRBV6-5	TRBJ2-6	CASSDSSGAGANVLTF	TGTGCCAGCAGTGACAGTTCGGGCGCTGGGGCCAACGTCCTGACTTTC
few	-	15	TRBV10-1	TRBJ2-4	CASSTTGAAKNIQYF	TGCGCCAGCAGTACCACCGGGGCGGCCAAAAACATTCAGTACTTC
few	TRBD2	17	TRBV7-2	TRBJ2-4	CASSFGGTSGDKNIQYF	TGTGCCAGCAGCTTTGGGGGGACTAGCGGGGACAAAAACATTCAGTACTTC
few	-	15	TRBV4-2	TRBJ2-3	CASSQYASSTDTQYF	TGTGCCAGCAGCCAATATGCCTCTAGCACAGATACGCAGTATTTT
-	-	17	TRBV4-2	TRBJ1-1	CASSHQGLELMNTEAFF	TGTGCCAGCAGCCATCAGGGGTTGGAGCTTATGAACACTGAAGCTTTCTTT
-	TRBD2	16	TRBV4-2	TRBJ2-3	CASSPAGELPPDTQYF	TGTGCCAGCAGCCCGGCGGGGGAGCTCCCCCCAGATACGCAGTATTTT
few	-	13	TRBV10-3	TRBJ2-1	CAISEWPYNEQFF	TGTGCCATCAGTGAGTGGCCCTACAATGAGCAGTTCTTC
-	-	14	TRBV7-6	TRBJ2-3	CASSYVGGSDTQYF	TGTGCCAGCAGCTATGTGGGGGGCTCAGATACGCAGTATTTT
few	-	14	TRBV5-1	TRBJ2-5	CASSLAARVETQYF	TGCGCCAGCAGCTTGGCCGCCAGGGTGGAGACCCAGTACTTC
-	TRBD1	14	TRBV6-6	TRBJ1-2	CASSYTDRDHGYTF	TGTGCCAGCAGTTACACCGACAGGGACCATGGCTACACCTTC
-	-	15	TRBV7-2	TRBJ2-6	CASSRTDSGANVLTF	TGTGCCAGCAGTCGGACGGACTCTGGGGCCAACGTCCTGACTTTC
many	TRBD1	16	TRBV3-1	TRBJ2-1	CASSPSTGVAGNEQFF	TGTGCCAGCAGCCCCTCGACAGGGGTCGCCGGAAATGAGCAGTTCTTC
few	TRBD1	14	TRBV10-3	TRBJ2-5	CAISETDRGETQYF	TGTGCCATCAGTGAGACCGACAGGGGAGAGACCCAGTACTTC
few	-	12	TRBV11-1	TRBJ1-1	CASSLGHSEAFF	TGTGCCAGCAGCTTAGGTCACAGTGAAGCTTTCTTT
few	-	13	TRBV20-1	TRBJ1-1	CSARFNTNTEAFF	TGCAGTGCTAGGTTTAACACGAACACTGAAGCTTTCTTT
-	TRBD2	14	TRBV6-5	TRBJ2-1	CASRTGTSGGREFF	TGTGCCAGCAGAACCGGGACTAGCGGGGGGCGGGAGTTCTTC
-	-	16	TRBV6-2/TRBV6-3	TRBJ2-2	CASTSNANQGTGELFF	TGTGCCAGCACCTCGAACGCGAACCAAGGGACCGGGGAGCTGTTTTTT
few	-	14	TRBV5-1	TRBJ2-2	CASNLGDNTGELFF	TGCGCCAGCAACTTAGGAGACAACACCGGGGAGCTGTTTTTT
few	-	15	TRBV12-3/TRBV12-4	TRBJ2-1	CASSLQGRNSNEQFF	TGTGCCAGCAGTTTACAGGGGCGAAACTCGAATGAGCAGTTCTTC
many	TRBD2	15	TRBV20-1	TRBJ2-1	CSARVTGGGSHEQFF	TGCAGTGCTAGAGTAACCGGGGGAGGGTCCCATGAGCAGTTCTTC
few	-	13	TRBV6-5	TRBJ1-1	CASSDISNTEAFF	TGTGCCAGCAGTGACATATCGAACACTGAAGCTTTCTTT
few	-	15	TRBV4-1	TRBJ1-5	CASSQEDGENQPQHF	TGCGCCAGCAGCCAAGAGGACGGGGAAAATCAGCCCCAGCATTTT
many	TRBD2	14	TRBV6-6	TRBJ2-3	CASIQGLERNTQYF	TGTGCCAGCATCCAAGGACTAGAGAGAAATACGCAGTATTTT
many	TRBD1	12	TRBV7-9	TRBJ1-2	CASMTGPMGYTF	TGTGCCAGCATGACAGGGCCCATGGGCTACACCTTC